The 15 T cell receptor beta chains presented below share a single source sample, sequenced in a study of cytomegalovirus exposure and HLA in healthy donors. The PCR was carried out with 60 Vbeta primers and 13 Jbeta primers. The assay was immunoSEQ multiplex PCR, and TCRdb's table has in-frame clones only and misses some. Here the sample table reports around 36,000 clones. Input material: PBMCs. Receptors were obtained from a woman aged 25 to 39 in good health and CMV-seropositive.

The chain uses TRBV19 and TRBJ2-7; TRBD1 is a possible D gene (6 bases). The CDR3 has 15 residues. Germline loops: CDR1 LNHDA, CDR2 SQIVND (reference sequence). V gave up 6 bases and J gave up 5 bases, with 20 bases separating them. CDR3 residues: CASSQRGHRTDEQYF. Here the CDR3 DNA reads TGTGCCAGTAGCCAAAGGGGACACCGGACGGACGAGCAGTACTTC.

The chain has TRBV19 and TRBJ2-7; TRBD1 agrees at 9 bases. The CDR3 spans 15 residues. V shed 5 bases, J shed 2 bases, and the junction held 7 bases outside the gene matches. Germline V gives CDR1 LNHDA, CDR2 SQIVND (reference sequence). The CDR3 here is CASSPGTGTPYEQYF. Written as DNA, the CDR3 is TGTGCCAGTAGTCCCGGGACAGGGACCCCCTACGAGCAGTACTTC.

V usage is TRBV5-1 and J usage is TRBJ2-5; D is unclear. Germline-derived CDR1 and CDR2 are SGHRS and YFSETQ. This CDR3 comprises 15 residues. The V end was cut by 4 bases, the J end by 2 bases, with 15 bases between. This chain's CDR3 is CASSLLATPQETQYF. The DNA for the CDR3 is TGCGCCAGCAGCCTACTCGCCACCCCGCAAGAGACCCAGTACTTC.

The chain carries TRBV5-1 and TRBJ1-1; TRBD1 aligns across 7 bases. Trimming at V came to 3 bases and at J to 0 bases, leaving 8 bases not matched to a gene. The CDR3 is 16 residues long. Germline values: CDR1 SGHRS, CDR2 YFSETQ. CDR3 sequence (DNA): TGCGCCAGCAGCTCCAGGGGACAGATAATGAACACTGAAGCTTTCTTT. Translation gives CASSSRGQIMNTEAFF.

The DNA for the CDR3 is TGTGCCAGCAGTCTCGGACAGCGGTACGAGCAGTACTTC. Its translation: CASSLGQRYEQYF. The gene calls are TRBV6-5 and TRBJ2-7, with D possibly TRBD1 on 6 matching bases. Trimming left V 5 bases short and J 4 bases short, with 12 bases between. The CDR3 loop spans 13 amino acids. From germline, CDR1 is MNHEY and CDR2 SVGAGI.

Remarks on this clone: The junction does not match germline at one end; this may be a read error. CDR3 protein: CASSLQIQETQYF. CDR3 sequence (DNA): TGTGCTAGCAGCTTACAAATCCAAGAGACCCAGTACTTC. V is TRBV7-7 and J is TRBJ2-5; no reliable D call. Germline CDR1 is SSHAT and CDR2 is FNYEAQ (reference sequence). The CDR3 consists of 13 residues.

This chain joins TRBV6-6 and TRBJ2-3; 10 bases align to TRBD2. The germline V gene encodes CDR1 MNHNY and CDR2 SVGAGI (reference sequence). The CDR3 sequence is 15 residues long. V gave up 5 bases and J gave up 6 bases; unmatched junction bases: 8. This CDR3 is CASSRLAGVSDTQYF. DNA of the CDR3: TGTGCCAGCAGTAGGCTAGCGGGGGTTTCGGATACGCAGTATTTT.

The CDR3 reads CASSLGTGYYEQYF. The CDR3 region has the DNA TGTGCCAGCAGCTTAGGGACAGGGTACTACGAGCAGTACTTC. J is TRBJ2-7 and V is TRBV11-3, with 8 positions matching TRBD1. With 1 base clipped from V and 3 bases from J, the junction kept 2 bases outside the gene matches. The germline V gene has CDR1 SGHNT and CDR2 YENEEA. The CDR3 extends over 14 amino acids.

The chain couples TRBV5-5 to TRBJ2-6; possible D gene TRBD1, 6 bases. The CDR3 has 18 amino acids. CDR1 SGHKS and CDR2 YYEKEE come from the germline V gene (reference sequence). The V and J ends lost 4 bases and 3 bases respectively, with 20 bases between them. The CDR3 DNA follows: TGTGCCAGCAGCCCTGCGGGCAGGGGAACGGATGGGGCCAACGTCCTGACTTTC. This sequence encodes CASSPAGRGTDGANVLTF.

Here the CDR3 DNA reads TGTGCCAGCAGTCCTGGACAGGTGCAAGAGACCCAGTACTTC. Protein sequence: CASSPGQVQETQYF. The rearrangement joins TRBV27 to TRBJ2-5; 7 positions agree with TRBD1. Germline assignment: CDR1 MNHEY and CDR2 SMNVEV (reference sequence). CDR3 size: 14 residues. The junction had 5 bases not matched to a gene; V was cut back by 5 bases and J by 2 bases.

The chain couples TRBV11-2 to TRBJ1-5; 9 positions match TRBD1. The germline V gene encodes CDR1 SGHAT and CDR2 FQNNGV. The CDR3 sequence is 15 residues long. V dropped 4 bases and J dropped 6; count of bases not matched to a gene: 7. The CDR3 DNA sequence: TGTGCCAGCAGCTCATCCGGGACAGGGTTTCAGCCCCAGCATTTT. The encoded protein is CASSSSGTGFQPQHF. The full variable domain, in which reference TRBV11-2 and TRBJ1-5 provide the parts outside the CDR3, is EAGVAQSPRYKIIEKRQSVAFWCNPISGHATLYWYQQILGQGPKLLIQFQNNGVVDDSQLPKDRFSAERLKGVDSTLKIQPAKLEDSAVYLCASSSSGTGFQPQHFGDGTRLSIL.

The CDR3 spells CASSLTGQPSYEQYF. For the CDR3, the DNA is TGCGCCAGCAGCTTAACCGGACAGCCCTCCTACGAGCAGTACTTC. V and J are TRBV5-1 and TRBJ2-7; possibly TRBD1 for D (6 bases). The CDR3 totals 15 residues. From germline, CDR1 is SGHRS and CDR2 YFSETQ. V was pared by 2 bases and J by 0 bases, with 12 bases between.

This chain joins TRBV7-2 and TRBJ1-3; tentatively, D is TRBD1 (6 bases). From germline, CDR1 is SGHTA and CDR2 FQGNSA. The V gene lost 8 bases and the J gene lost 0 bases, with 14 bases spanning the gap. This CDR3 is built from 15 residues. CDR3 sequence: CASASFRGSGNTIYF. In nucleotides, the CDR3 is TGTGCCAGCGCGTCGTTCAGGGGCTCTGGAAACACCATATATTTT. Complete variable domain (other parts from reference TRBV7-2 and TRBJ1-3): GAGVSQSPSNKVTEKGKDVELRCDPISGHTALYWYRQSLGQGLEFLIYFQGNSAPDKSGLPSDRFSAERTGGSVSTLTIQRTQQEDSAVYLCASASFRGSGNTIYFGEGSWLTVV.

V and J are TRBV2 and TRBJ2-1, with TRBD1 identical over 8 bases. CDR1 and CDR2 (germline): SNHLY, FYNNEI. This CDR3 has 13 amino acids. V lost 6 bases to trimming and J lost 6 bases; unmatched junction nucleotides: 4. The CDR3 sequence is CASRLGTGNEQFF. Written as DNA, the CDR3 is TGTGCCAGCAGACTAGGGACAGGCAATGAGCAGTTCTTC.

This rearrangement joins TRBV5-4 to TRBJ1-1; tentative D call: TRBD1 (5 bases). The V and J ends lost 4 bases and 4 bases respectively, with 20 bases between them. This CDR3 comprises 16 residues. CDR1 and CDR2 (germline): SGHNT, YYREEE (reference sequence). The CDR3 DNA sequence: TGTGCCAGCAGCGGGGAAGGAAGACCAGGGTCCACTGAAGCTTTCTTT. Encoded protein: CASSGEGRPGSTEAFF.